The sequence of this TCR beta chain was determined in a study of technical replicates of blood from a few donors. Sequencing used immunoSEQ multiplex PCR; TCRdb keeps in-frame clones, though not all of them. This table holds 95,000 to 100,000 clones, over 90% found once. In germline, CDR1 is SGHVS, CDR2 FNYEAQ. The CDR3 contains 21 residues. The V gene end was trimmed by 5 bases and the J gene end by 3 bases; junction bases not matched to a gene: 27. The specimen was T cells isolated from PBMCs. The sequence was collected from a human donor in good health. J is TRBJ2-7 and V is TRBV7-6; TRBD1 aligns across 8 bases. DNA for the CDR3: TGTGCCAGCAGCCGTCCGGGACTTAGGACAGGGTACTTAGAAAGGTACTACGAGCAGTACTTC. It codes for CASSRPGLRTGYLERYYEQYF.